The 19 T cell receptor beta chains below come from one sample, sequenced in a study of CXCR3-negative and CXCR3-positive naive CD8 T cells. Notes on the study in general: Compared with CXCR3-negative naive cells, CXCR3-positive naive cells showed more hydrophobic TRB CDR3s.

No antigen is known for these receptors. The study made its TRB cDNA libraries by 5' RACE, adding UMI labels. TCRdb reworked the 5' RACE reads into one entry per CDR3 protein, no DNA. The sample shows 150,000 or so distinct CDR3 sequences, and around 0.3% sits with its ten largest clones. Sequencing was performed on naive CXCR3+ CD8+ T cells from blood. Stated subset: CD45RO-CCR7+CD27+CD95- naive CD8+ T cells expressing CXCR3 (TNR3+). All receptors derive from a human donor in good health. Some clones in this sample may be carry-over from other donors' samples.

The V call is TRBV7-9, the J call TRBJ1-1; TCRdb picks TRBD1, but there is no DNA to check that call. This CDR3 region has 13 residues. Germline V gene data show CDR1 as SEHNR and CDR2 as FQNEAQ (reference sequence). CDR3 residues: CASSTKGGAEAFF.

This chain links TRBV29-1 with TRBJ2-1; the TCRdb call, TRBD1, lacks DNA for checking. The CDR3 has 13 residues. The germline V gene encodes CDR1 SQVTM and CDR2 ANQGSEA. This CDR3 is CSVRTGSNNEQFF.

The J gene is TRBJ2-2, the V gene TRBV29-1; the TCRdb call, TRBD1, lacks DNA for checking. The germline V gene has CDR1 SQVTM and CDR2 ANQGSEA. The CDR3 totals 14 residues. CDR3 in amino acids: CSVRTSVNTGELFF.

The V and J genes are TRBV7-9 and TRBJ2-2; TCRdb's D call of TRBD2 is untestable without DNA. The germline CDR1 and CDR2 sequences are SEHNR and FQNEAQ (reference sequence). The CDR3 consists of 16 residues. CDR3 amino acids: CASSTGRGPNTGELFF. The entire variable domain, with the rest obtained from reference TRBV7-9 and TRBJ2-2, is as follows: DTGVSQNPRHKITKRGQNVTFRCDPISEHNRLYWYRQTLGQGPEFLTYFQNEAQLEKSRLLSDRFSAERPKGSFSTLEIQRTEQGDSAMYLCASSTGRGPNTGELFFGEGSRLTVL.

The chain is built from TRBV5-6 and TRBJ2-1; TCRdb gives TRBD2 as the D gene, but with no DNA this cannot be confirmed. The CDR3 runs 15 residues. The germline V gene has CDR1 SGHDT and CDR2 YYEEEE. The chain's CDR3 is CASSLVAGGKEEQFF.

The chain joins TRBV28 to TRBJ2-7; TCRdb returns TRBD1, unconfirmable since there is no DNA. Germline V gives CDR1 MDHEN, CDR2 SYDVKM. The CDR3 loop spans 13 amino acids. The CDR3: CASSPGTLIEQYF.

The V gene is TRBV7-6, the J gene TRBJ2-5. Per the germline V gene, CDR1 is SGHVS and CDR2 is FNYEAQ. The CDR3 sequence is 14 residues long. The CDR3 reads CASSTITGQETQYF.

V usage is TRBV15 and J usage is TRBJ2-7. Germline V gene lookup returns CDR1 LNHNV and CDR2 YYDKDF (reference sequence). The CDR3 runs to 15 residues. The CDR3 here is CATSGNTILSYEQYF.

The CDR3 here is CARGPRGSHTEAFF. This chain joins TRBV6-5 and TRBJ1-1; there is no DNA to check the TCRdb D call of TRBD1. CDR1 MNHEY and CDR2 SVGAGI come from the germline V gene. This CDR3 has 14 amino acids.

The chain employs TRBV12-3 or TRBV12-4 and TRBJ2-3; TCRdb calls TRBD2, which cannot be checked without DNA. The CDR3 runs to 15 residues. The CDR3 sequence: CASRGLAGSTDTQYF.

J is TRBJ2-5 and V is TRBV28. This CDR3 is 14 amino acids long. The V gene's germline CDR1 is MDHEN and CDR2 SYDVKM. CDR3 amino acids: CASSQVEFQETQYF.

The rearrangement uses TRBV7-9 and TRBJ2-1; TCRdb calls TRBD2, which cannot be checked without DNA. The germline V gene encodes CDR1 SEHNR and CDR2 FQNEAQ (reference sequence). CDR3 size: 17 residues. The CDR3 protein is CASSSPEPSERKNEQFF. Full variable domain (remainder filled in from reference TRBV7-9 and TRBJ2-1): DTGVSQNPRHKITKRGQNVTFRCDPISEHNRLYWYRQTLGQGPEFLTYFQNEAQLEKSRLLSDRFSAERPKGSFSTLEIQRTEQGDSAMYLCASSSPEPSERKNEQFFGPGTRLTVL.

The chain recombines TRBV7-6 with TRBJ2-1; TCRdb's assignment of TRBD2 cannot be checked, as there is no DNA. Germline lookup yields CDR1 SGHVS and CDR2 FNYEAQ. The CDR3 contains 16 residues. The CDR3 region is CASSFSGLAGGYEQFF.

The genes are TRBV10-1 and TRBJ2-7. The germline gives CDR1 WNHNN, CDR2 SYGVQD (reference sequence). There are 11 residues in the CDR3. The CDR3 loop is CASSDGREQYF.

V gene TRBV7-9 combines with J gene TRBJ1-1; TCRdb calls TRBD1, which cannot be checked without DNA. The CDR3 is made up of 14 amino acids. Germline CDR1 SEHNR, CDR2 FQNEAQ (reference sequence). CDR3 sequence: CASSTTGKDTEAFF.

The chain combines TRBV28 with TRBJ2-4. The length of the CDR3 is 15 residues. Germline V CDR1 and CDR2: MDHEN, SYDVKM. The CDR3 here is CASSSVSVAKNIQYF.

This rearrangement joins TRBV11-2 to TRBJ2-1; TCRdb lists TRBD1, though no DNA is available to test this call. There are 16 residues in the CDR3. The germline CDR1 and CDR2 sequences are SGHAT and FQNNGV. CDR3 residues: CASSPGGQGIGNEQFF.

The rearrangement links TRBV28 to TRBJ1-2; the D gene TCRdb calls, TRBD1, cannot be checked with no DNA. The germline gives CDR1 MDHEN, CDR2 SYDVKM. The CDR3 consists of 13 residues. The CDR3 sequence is CASSPDRGWGYTF.

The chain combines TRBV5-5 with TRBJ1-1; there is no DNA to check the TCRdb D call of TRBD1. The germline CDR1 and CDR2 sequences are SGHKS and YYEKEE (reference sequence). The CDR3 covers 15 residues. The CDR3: CASSLTGLLNTEAFF.